This is a list of T cell receptor beta chains from one sample in a study of CD8+ T cells in alopecia areata. Data came from immunoSEQ multiplex PCR; TCRdb stores just in-frame clones and leaves some out. Among hundreds of thousands of clones listed, 58% were seen once. Here the sequenced sample was CD4+ T cells sorted from blood, taken at week 24, from a patient treated with tofacitinib. Receptor source: a human donor with alopecia areata. Both conserved end residues are part of each CDR3. The order of the fields is CDR3 length, V gene, CDR3 protein.

>13|TRBV2
CASRRGWHQPQHF
>15|TRBV27
CASSLVRGGLTEAFF
>14|TRBV29-1
CSVLAVNSGEAQYF
>14|TRBV28
CASKPDVAGYEQYF
>13|TRBV27
CASSSSLLTEAFF
>14|TRBV2
CASRGLAGRNEQFF
>14|TRBV18
CASSPGQVDSPLHF
>14|TRBV4-1
CASSHRGVKNIQYF
>13|TRBV30
CAFTGTANYGYTF
>14|TRBV5-1
CASSLGVNTGELFF
>12|TRBV29-1
CSCGQGGFGYTF
>14|TRBV29-1
CSVNGLSNTGELFF
>13|TRBV5-1
CASSLRQKETQYF
>15|TRBV30
CASTHGPGYNSPLHF
>17|TRBV30
CAWSVEGPGQGVSPLHF
>13|TRBV7-2
CASSRHPNTEAFF
>13|TRBV5-4
CASSLDPPYEQYF
>14|TRBV30
CAWTRQGTIEKLFF
>18|TRBV7-2
CASRAWGLAGAGANVLTF
>15|TRBV5-4
CASSLRGQGQETQYF
>13|TRBV6-1
CASSEFLTQPQHF
>14|TRBV5-1
CASAYSPTQLEQYF
>14|TRBV27
CASSFIGTSYEQYF
>16|TRBV7-2
CASSLIADLSTDTQYF
>14|TRBV30
CAWSLTTTLYGYTF
>13|TRBV6-1
CASTRVPDYGYTF
>16|TRBV7-2
CASSTRDPRDTDTQYF
>16|TRBV7-9
CASSSQGPTTNTEAFF
>13|TRBV30
CAWRMAADQPQHF
>12|TRBV5-6
CASKGANYGYTF
>16|TRBV29-1
CSVEAVGGGPSYEQYF
>13|TRBV2
CATTGTGKSPLHF
>15|TRBV7-6
CASSLAPGEGNTIYF
>13|TRBV19
CASRAGGRETQYF
>13|TRBV23-1
CANPTGEFRGYTF
>17|TRBV7-8
CASSLVGTFASTDTQYF
>14|TRBV7-8
CASSLGTGVGEQYF
>14|TRBV29-1
CSVLLGVTNTEAFF
>13|TRBV28
CASSRTDFWPQHF
>14|TRBV4-3
CASSQRTGPYEQYF
>15|TRBV19
CASSSDRGPYNEQFF
>14|TRBV6-5
CASSVSAGYNEQFF
>11|TRBV29-1
CSVTGGSEQFF
>14|TRBV11-2
CASTPSGSKNIQYF
>19|TRBV4-1
CASSQSRLIANRSSYEQYF
>14|TRBV5-1
CASSKDGTTDTQYF
>16|TRBV27
CASSWDREAGNSPLHF
>14|TRBV29-1
CSVEGRGQGYGYTF
>15|TRBV5-1
CASSLGQSRRTEAFF
>14|TRBV5-6
CASSLWAGQNIQYF
>17|TRBV7-6
CASSPRPGDRAWGKLFF
>16|TRBV5-1
CASSFGRSGMYNEQFF